The present TCR beta chain was sequenced within a study of T cells in Graves' hyperthyroidism and ophthalmopathy. Study results and limitations: Separating ophthalmopathy from stable hyperthyroidism was achieved by a 13 V-J model.

Absent ophthalmopathy progression within 18 months defined stable Graves' hyperthyroidism. Patients aged 18 to 65 had newly diagnosed hyperthyroidism of under 2 months' duration. Amplification of TCR beta CDR3 regions was performed using RNA transcripts as template. First-round RT-PCR targeting the TCR CDR3 was performed with the HTBI primer set. One entry per CDR3 protein, called by TCRdb with MiXCR from the multiplex PCR reads. The sample has roughly 98,000 distinct CDR3 sequences, approximately 40% seen once. Worth noting for this clonotype: Its antigen is as yet unknown.

This CDR3 comprises 14 residues. Between the trimmed V and J ends, which lost 5 bases and 5 bases, there was a span of 15 bases. This clonotype was sampled from a woman aged 25-40 years with Graves' hyperthyroidism. This chain connects TRBV12-3 or TRBV12-4 to TRBJ2-5; D may be TRBD2 (5 bases). Sequencing was performed on peripheral blood or thyroid tissue (not recorded which). The CDR3 spells CASSERLAGETQYF. CDR3 coding DNA: TGTGCCAGCAGTGAAAGGCTAGCAGGCGAGACCCAGTACTTC.